Below, one T cell receptor beta chain is given with its context. Original handling: For nucleated cells, counts were estimated from reference gene primer amplification. Repertoires were generated with immunoSEQ multiplex PCR, while TCRdb's copy carries only in-frame clones and drops some. The D gene and trimming were derived from the DNA, and the V and J assignments and clone size from that table. The data contain approximately 470,000 clones, approximately 85% of them singletons. This entry comes from a study of blood T cell repertoires in COVID-19. Study overall: Acute and convalescent COVID-19 specimens originated in the United States, Italy and Spain. The analysed material was cDNA or gDNA that came from T cells, B-cell-depleted T cells, or PBMCs.

V shed 2 bases, J shed 6 bases, and the junction held 9 bases outside the gene matches. The germline gives CDR1 MNHEY, CDR2 SVGEGT. CDR3 length equals 15 residues. The origin of this receptor is a human donor in a cohort sampled during active COVID-19. V and J are TRBV6-2 or TRBV6-3 and TRBJ2-7; 8 positions match TRBD1. Sequencing input: peripheral blood. The CDR3 nucleotides are TGTGCCAGCAGTTACGCGACAGGGGTGAGGAGCGAGCAGTACTTC. It is translated as CASSYATGVRSEQYF.